Listed below are T cell receptor beta chains from one sample, sequenced in a study of T cells in Graves' hyperthyroidism and ophthalmopathy. MiXCR, applied by TCRdb to the multiplex PCR reads, yields one record per CDR3 protein. The table shows more than 350,000 distinct CDR3 sequences, with about 15% occurring only once. The sample comprised blood. Receptors were obtained from a woman aged 25 to 45 with Graves' ophthalmopathy. The CDR3 runs from the conserved cysteine through the conserved F or W. The D gene is left open where the match is weak. Some rows mark clone size as missing; the rest say once, few, many or name a class of expanded clone.

abundance: many; j_gene: TRBJ2-5; d_gene: .; v_gene: TRBV6-1; CDR3nt: TGTGCCAGCAGTGAAGGGTGGGGGATCCAAGAGACCCAGTACTTC; CDR3aa: CASSEGWGIQETQYF
abundance: few; j_gene: TRBJ2-2; d_gene: TRBD2; v_gene: TRBV7-2; CDR3nt: TGTGCCAGCAGCCGGGGGGGGTATAACACCGGGGAGCTGTTTTTT; CDR3aa: CASSRGGYNTGELFF
abundance: few; j_gene: TRBJ2-2; d_gene: .; v_gene: TRBV9; CDR3nt: TGTGCCAGCAGCCCTTGGGGGCCTACCGGGGAGCTGTTTTTT; CDR3aa: CASSPWGPTGELFF
abundance: few; j_gene: TRBJ1-5; d_gene: .; v_gene: TRBV9; CDR3nt: TGTGCCAGCAGCGTTGATGACGTAGGGCCCCAGCATTTT; CDR3aa: CASSVDDVGPQHF
abundance: many; j_gene: TRBJ1-1; d_gene: .; v_gene: TRBV19; CDR3nt: TGTGCCAGTAGCCCACATAGGGGGAACACTGAAGCTTTCTTT; CDR3aa: CASSPHRGNTEAFF
abundance: many; j_gene: TRBJ2-7; d_gene: TRBD1; v_gene: TRBV19; CDR3nt: TGTGCCAGCTCCGTGGACAGGGGGCGTTTGAAGGCCGAGCAGTACTTC; CDR3aa: CASSVDRGRLKAEQYF
abundance: many; j_gene: TRBJ1-4; d_gene: TRBD1; v_gene: TRBV28; CDR3nt: TGTGCCAGCAGTGCAAACCAGGGGGGAACTAATGAAAAACTGTTTTTT; CDR3aa: CASSANQGGTNEKLFF
abundance: many; j_gene: TRBJ1-1; d_gene: .; v_gene: TRBV30; CDR3nt: TGTGCCTGGAATATGGGTTACGGCACCACTGAAGCTTTCTTT; CDR3aa: CAWNMGYGTTEAFF
abundance: many; j_gene: TRBJ2-7; d_gene: TRBD1; v_gene: TRBV6-2/TRBV6-3; CDR3nt: TGTGCCAGCAGTGGGACAGGGCTACGGAACGAGCAGTACTTC; CDR3aa: CASSGTGLRNEQYF
abundance: .; j_gene: TRBJ2-5; d_gene: TRBD2; v_gene: TRBV7-2; CDR3nt: TGTGCCAGCAGCTTGGGCCAGCGGGAGGGCCAGGAGACCCAGTACTTC; CDR3aa: CASSLGQREGQETQYF
abundance: few; j_gene: TRBJ1-1; d_gene: .; v_gene: TRBV10-3; CDR3nt: TGTGCCATCAGTGAAGAACCGAACACTGAAGCTTTCTTT; CDR3aa: CAISEEPNTEAFF